This TCR beta chain was sequenced for a study of CD8 T cells in ankylosing spondylitis. MiXCR was run by TCRdb on the 5' RACE reads, yielding one entry per CDR3 protein. The sample includes about 220,000 distinct CDR3 sequences, about 6.7% of them seen just once. Study conclusions and caveats: Roughly 8 highly homologous variants made up a TCR beta motif, and this motif appeared characteristic of ankylosing spondylitis blood.

This clonotype occurred many times. Antigen: not known. V shed 4 bases and J 0 bases; nucleotides not matched to a gene: 3. The CDR3 contains 16 residues. Germline CDR1 is MGHRA and CDR2 is YSYEKL. The rearrangement uses TRBV4-1 and TRBJ2-2; 9 nucleotides align to TRBD2. This TCR was sampled from a male donor with ankylosing spondylitis. Sequencing was done on a sample of blood, either unsorted or a sorted T cell fraction (not recorded which). CDR3 amino acids: CASSPPSGANTGELFF. The DNA for the CDR3 is TGCGCCAGCAGCCCTCCTAGCGGGGCGAACACCGGGGAGCTGTTTTTT.